Described below is a single T cell receptor beta chain sequence and its context. What it binds is not known. The data derive from a study of cytomegalovirus exposure and HLA in healthy donors. Whole-study results and caveats: Most TCR beta V segments were productive about 87% or about 30% of the time in an earlier analysis.

The CDR3 extends over 15 amino acids. Looked up from germline, CDR1 is MNHEY and CDR2 is SVGAGI. J gave up 0 bases and V 6 bases, and 5 bases lay outside the gene matches. A multiplex PCR was run with 60 Vbeta primers and 13 Jbeta primers. The data were produced by immunoSEQ multiplex PCR, yet TCRdb's version contains in-frame clones alone and is incomplete. The repertoire holds 100,000 to 150,000 clones, with about four fifths as singletons. The gene calls are TRBV6-5 and TRBJ2-5, with 9 bases aligning to TRBD2. The receptor was isolated from a woman between 40 and 55 years old in good health and CMV-seronegative. Sequenced: PBMCs. CDR3 nucleotides: TGTGCCAGCAGACGTAGCGGGGGTTACCAAGAGACCCAGTACTTC. This codes for CASRRSGGYQETQYF.